The sequence of this TCR beta chain was determined in a study of blood T cell repertoires in acute mononucleosis. Overall study: Blood EBV load averaged approximately 4 log10 acutely and roughly 2.4 log10 when convalescent.

Germline CDR1 reads ENHRY; CDR2 reads SYGVKD. The CDR3 is 14 residues long. The sample's time point: acute infectious mononucleosis, at clinical presentation within 2 weeks of symptom onset (visit 1). Flow sorting isolated live tetramer+ CD3+ CD8+ cells at over 95% purity. Many counts were recorded for this clone. A read error may produce the germline difference seen at one junction end. Template was cDNA from at least 9,500 tetramer+ CD8 T cells' RNA. Repertoires were generated with immunoSEQ multiplex PCR, while TCRdb's copy carries only in-frame clones and drops some. The sample has 7,000 to 9,000 clones, 25% seen once.

The sequence came from a woman aged 18-30 years with infectious mononucleosis caused by EBV. The source was EBV YVL epitope tetramer+ CD8+ T cells sorted from PBMCs, collected during acute infectious mononucleosis. Subset described: CD8 T cells binding a tetramer with EBV BRLF1 109-117 peptide (YVL-BR). The V and J genes are TRBV10-3 and TRBJ1-2; 8 positions agree with TRBD1. In DNA, the CDR3 is TGTGCCAGCAGTCCACAGGGGGGAGATTTCGGCTACACCTTC. Amino acid sequence: CASSPQGGDFGYTF.